This TCR beta chain was found in a study of cytomegalovirus exposure and HLA in healthy donors. Whole-study findings and limits: A missense variant in DCLRE1C was later tied to TCR beta V- and J-gene trimming. Some TCR beta chains (164 of them) were listed as cytomegalovirus-associated. Presence/absence analyses assumed roughly uniform sequencing depth across donors, which may not hold. Reports indicated that the classifier achieved high specificity and sensitivity in diagnosing cytomegalovirus status.

Trimming took 3 bases from V and 1 from J, leaving 14 bases between them. This CDR3 spans 16 amino acids. Germline-derived CDR1 and CDR2 are ENHRY and SYGVKD. On this clone: What it binds is unknown.

PCR amplification relied on 60 Vbeta primers (plus 13 Jbeta primers). Measured with immunoSEQ multiplex PCR; TCRdb has only the in-frame clones, and not every one. The sample lists roughly 130,000 clones, 65% to 80% occurring once. This chain joins TRBV10-3 and TRBJ2-3, with D possibly TRBD2 on 5 matching bases. This TCR came from a woman between 45 and 65 years old in good health and CMV-seropositive. Specimen: PBMCs. CDR3 loop: CAISEVSGSGTDTQYF. CDR3 nucleotides: TGTGCCATCAGTGAAGTTTCGGGGAGTGGCACAGATACGCAGTATTTT.